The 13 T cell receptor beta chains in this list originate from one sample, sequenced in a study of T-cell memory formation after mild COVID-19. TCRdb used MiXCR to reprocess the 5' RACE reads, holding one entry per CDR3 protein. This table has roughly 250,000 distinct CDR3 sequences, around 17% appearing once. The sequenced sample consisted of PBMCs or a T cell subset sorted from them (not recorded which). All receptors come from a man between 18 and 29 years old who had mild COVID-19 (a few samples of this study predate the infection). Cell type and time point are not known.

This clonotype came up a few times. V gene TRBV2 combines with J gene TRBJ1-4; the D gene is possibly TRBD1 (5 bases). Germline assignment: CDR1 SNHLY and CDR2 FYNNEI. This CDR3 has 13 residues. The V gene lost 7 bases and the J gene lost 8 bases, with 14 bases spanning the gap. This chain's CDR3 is CASTGLGVEKLFF. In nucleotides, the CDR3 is TGTGCCAGCACGGGACTGGGGGTGGAAAAACTGTTTTTT.

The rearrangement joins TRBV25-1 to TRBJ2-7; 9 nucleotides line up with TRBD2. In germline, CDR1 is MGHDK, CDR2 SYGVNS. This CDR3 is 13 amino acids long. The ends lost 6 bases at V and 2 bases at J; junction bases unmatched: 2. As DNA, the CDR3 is TGTGCCAGCAGGACTAGCGGAACCTACGAGCAGTACTTC. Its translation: CASRTSGTYEQYF.

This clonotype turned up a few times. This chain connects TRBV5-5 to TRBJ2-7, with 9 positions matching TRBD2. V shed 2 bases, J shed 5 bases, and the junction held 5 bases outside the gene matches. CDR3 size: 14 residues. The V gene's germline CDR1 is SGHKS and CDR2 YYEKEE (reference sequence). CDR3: CASSFSGGRDEQYV. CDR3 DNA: TGTGCCAGCAGCTTTAGCGGGGGTCGGGACGAGCAGTACGTC.

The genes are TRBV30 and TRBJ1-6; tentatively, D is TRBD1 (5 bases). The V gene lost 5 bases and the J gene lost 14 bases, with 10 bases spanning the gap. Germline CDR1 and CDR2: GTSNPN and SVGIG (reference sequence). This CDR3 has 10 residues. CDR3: CAWGRGALHF. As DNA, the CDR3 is TGTGCCTGGGGCCGGGGGGCCCTCCACTTT.

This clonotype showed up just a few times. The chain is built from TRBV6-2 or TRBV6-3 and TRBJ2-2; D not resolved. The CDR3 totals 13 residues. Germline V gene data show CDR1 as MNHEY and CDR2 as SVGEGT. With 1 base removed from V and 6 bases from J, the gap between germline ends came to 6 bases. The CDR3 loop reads CASSYYTPGELFF. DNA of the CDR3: TGTGCCAGCAGTTACTATACGCCCGGGGAGCTGTTTTTT.

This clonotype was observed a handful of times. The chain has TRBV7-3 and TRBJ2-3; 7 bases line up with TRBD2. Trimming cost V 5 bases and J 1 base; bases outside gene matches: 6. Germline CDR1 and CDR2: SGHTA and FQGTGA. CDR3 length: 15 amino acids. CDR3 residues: CASSLRGVGTDTQYF. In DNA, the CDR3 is TGTGCCAGCAGCCTACGGGGGGTGGGCACAGATACGCAGTATTTT. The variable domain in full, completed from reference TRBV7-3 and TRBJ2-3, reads GAGVSQTPSNKVTEKGKYVELRCDPISGHTALYWYRQSLGQGPEFLIYFQGTGAADDSGLPNDRFFAVRPEGSVSTLKIQRTERGDSAVYLCASSLRGVGTDTQYFGPGTRLTVL.

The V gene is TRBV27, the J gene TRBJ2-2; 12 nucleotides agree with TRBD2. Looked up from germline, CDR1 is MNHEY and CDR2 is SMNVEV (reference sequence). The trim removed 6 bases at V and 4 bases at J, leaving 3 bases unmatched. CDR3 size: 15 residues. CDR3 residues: CASRSSGGATGELFF. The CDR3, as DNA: TGTGCCAGCAGGTCTAGCGGGGGGGCCACCGGGGAGCTGTTTTTT.

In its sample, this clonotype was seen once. The CDR3 sequence: CAIGSELRTDTQYF. CDR3 nucleotides: TGTGCCATCGGGTCAGAGCTACGCACAGATACGCAGTATTTT. J is TRBJ2-3 and V is TRBV10-3; D unclear. Germline V gene lookup returns CDR1 ENHRY and CDR2 SYGVKD. V lost 8 bases to trimming and J lost 1 base, with 13 bases between them. The CDR3 loop spans 14 amino acids.

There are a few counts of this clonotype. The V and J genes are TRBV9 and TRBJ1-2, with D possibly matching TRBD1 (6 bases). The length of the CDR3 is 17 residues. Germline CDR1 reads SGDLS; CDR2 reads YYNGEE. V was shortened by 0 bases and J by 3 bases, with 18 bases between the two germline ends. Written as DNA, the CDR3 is TGTGCCAGCAGCGTAGCTTCCCCAGCGGGGGCCGACTATGGCTACACCTTC. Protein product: CASSVASPAGADYGYTF.

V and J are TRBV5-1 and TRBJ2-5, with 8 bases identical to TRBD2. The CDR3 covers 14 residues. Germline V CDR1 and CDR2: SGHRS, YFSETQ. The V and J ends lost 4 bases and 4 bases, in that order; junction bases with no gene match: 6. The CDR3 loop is CASSLGGASETQYF. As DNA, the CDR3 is TGCGCCAGCAGCCTCGGGGGGGCATCAGAGACCCAGTACTTC.

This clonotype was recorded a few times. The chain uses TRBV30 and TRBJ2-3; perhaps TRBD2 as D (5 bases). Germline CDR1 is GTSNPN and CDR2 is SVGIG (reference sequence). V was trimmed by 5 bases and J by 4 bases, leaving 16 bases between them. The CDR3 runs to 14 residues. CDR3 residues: CAWALGVISDTQYF. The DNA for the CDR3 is TGTGCCTGGGCTCTCGGGGTTATCTCAGATACGCAGTATTTT.

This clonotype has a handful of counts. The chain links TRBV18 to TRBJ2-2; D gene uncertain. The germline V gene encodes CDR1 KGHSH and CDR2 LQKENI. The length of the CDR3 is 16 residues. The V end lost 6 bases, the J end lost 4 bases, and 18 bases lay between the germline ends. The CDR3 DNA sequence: TGTGCCAGCTCTCCCCTAAGTGAGGCGCGCACCGGGGAGCTGTTTTTT. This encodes CASSPLSEARTGELFF.

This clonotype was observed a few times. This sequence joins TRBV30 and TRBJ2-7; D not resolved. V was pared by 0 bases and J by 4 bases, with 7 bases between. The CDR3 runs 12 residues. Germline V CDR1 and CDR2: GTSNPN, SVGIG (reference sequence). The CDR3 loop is CAWSVDRYEQYF. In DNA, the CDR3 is TGTGCCTGGAGTGTGGATCGATACGAGCAGTACTTC.